These T cell receptor beta chains were read from a single sample in a study of T-cell reconstitution after alpha-beta-depleted transplantation in children. TCRdb analysed the PCR reads with MiXCR anew, one entry per CDR3 protein. The sample includes about 870,000 distinct CDR3 sequences, roughly 15% of them seen just once. The input for sequencing was PBMCs, mostly from graft donor cells, taken 360 days after TCRalphabeta/CD19-depleted stem cell transplant. These receptors originate from a male patient younger than 18 who had a stem cell transplant for acute lymphoblastic leukemia, so the T cells may come from the graft donor. Both conserved end residues are trimmed from each CDR3.

TRBV5-1 ASSLDGLLTDTQY
TRBV5-1 ARVLKDIEAF
TRBV20-1 SVPGLAGGGANVLT
TRBV12-3/TRBV12-4 ASSWGGGELF
TRBV4-1 ASSATTGPDSLETQY
TRBV18 ASSPSGTRWSTDTQY
TRBV7-8 ASSLEGSTALGQY
TRBV29-1 SVEESTDTQY
TRBV7-2 ASSLGVVRTDTQY
TRBV5-1 ASRFSRDSSYEQY
TRBV12-3/TRBV12-4 ASSLRRGRWEQF
TRBV10-2 ASRNPRGRPETQY
TRBV12-3/TRBV12-4 ASSAPQGRTGELF
TRBV25-1 ASSELGVSYNEQF
TRBV3-1 ASSQNRDWRGNEQF
TRBV5-1 ASRRPELMNTEAF
TRBV7-9 ASSFDWVSDEQY
TRBV29-1 SVVRDGETQY
TRBV7-2 ASSLRRRSSYEQY
TRBV7-6 ASSKTSGSETQY
TRBV4-1 ASGGVNTEAF
TRBV3-1 ASSHYSGARENEQF
TRBV7-9 ASSRSTQY
TRBV11-2 ASREVETQY
TRBV29-1 SVASYNEQF
TRBV7-9 ASSSRQAKNIQY
TRBV12-3/TRBV12-4 ASTPEGPLREQY
TRBV5-8 ASMRRDSDTQY
TRBV7-9 ASSTSAGFLNYGYT
TRBV24-1 ATTWDRGGEVTEAF
TRBV10-2 ASREMDTQY
TRBV12-3/TRBV12-4 AISLALGDRENTDTQY
TRBV5-1 ASSLVGALYNEQF
TRBV29-1 SVVVGINQPQH
TRBV7-8 ASSPSYRGPS
TRBV20-1 SARVDKVNEQF
TRBV5-6 ASSIDRRVSYNEQF
TRBV24-1 ATAQGLAPYEQY
TRBV5-1 ASSVGLQTNNEKLF
TRBV5-4 ASSFTSVPTYEQY
TRBV4-1 ASSQVQLAGYEQY
TRBV6-1 ASAGRGSYNEQF
TRBV27 ASSSAGYVGELF
TRBV3-1 ASSEGLAGVSNSIQY
TRBV4-2 ASDEGANNEQF
TRBV20-1 SAWGQGRYSNQPQH
TRBV20-1 SARLVFGNTQY
TRBV5-1 ASSGPGQSNYGYT
TRBV5-1 ASSSDRRPFMNTEAF
TRBV5-1 ASSLVPIAERPYNEQF
TRBV7-9 ASSPSTRRGYEQY
TRBV25-1 ASSDGPKRQF
TRBV6-1 ASSPDSGRYNEQF
TRBV7-9 ASSSPVANEQF